These T cell receptor beta chains were read from a single sample in a study of Graves' ophthalmopathy and Graves' hyperthyroidism. TCRdb analysed the multiplex PCR reads with MiXCR anew, one entry per CDR3 protein. The sample lists some 1.1 million distinct CDR3 sequences, about two fifths seen once, with over 8.5% in the top ten. The sequenced material came from peripheral blood or thyroid tissue (not recorded which). These receptors originate from an adult man with Graves' hyperthyroidism. Each CDR3 is given with its conserved first and last residue. Fields, in order: clone size, D gene, V gene, J gene, CDR3 DNA, CDR3 protein. A D gene is named only where the DNA matches it firmly. Expanded clones get a size class; other rows say once, few or many, or leave the size out.

clone_size: -; d_call: -; v_call: TRBV19; j_call: TRBJ2-7; cdr3_nt: TGTGCCAGTAGTATAGATCCCTACGGAAACTACGAGCAGTACTTC; cdr3_aa: CASSIDPYGNYEQYF
clone_size: -; d_call: -; v_call: TRBV4-3; j_call: TRBJ1-2; cdr3_nt: TGCGCCAGCAGCCTGGATCATACAGGGAGTGACTATGGCTACACCTTC; cdr3_aa: CASSLDHTGSDYGYTF
clone_size: once; d_call: -; v_call: TRBV7-7; j_call: TRBJ2-7; cdr3_nt: TGTGCCAGCAGCTCAACAGCGGCGCGCGAGCAGTACTTC; cdr3_aa: CASSSTAAREQYF
clone_size: few; d_call: TRBD1; v_call: TRBV5-4; j_call: TRBJ1-2; cdr3_nt: TGTGCCAGCAGCTCGAAGGGACTTAAGGGGACAGGGGTAGGCTATGGCTACACCTTC; cdr3_aa: CASSSKGLKGTGVGYGYTF
clone_size: many; d_call: -; v_call: TRBV7-7; j_call: TRBJ2-5; cdr3_nt: TGTGCCAGCAGCTTCGGGGGGCTCGGTACCCAGTACTTC; cdr3_aa: CASSFGGLGTQYF
clone_size: -; d_call: -; v_call: TRBV27; j_call: TRBJ2-7; cdr3_nt: TGTGCCAGCAGATACAGGTTTGGCGAGCAGTACTTC; cdr3_aa: CASRYRFGEQYF
clone_size: -; d_call: TRBD2; v_call: TRBV6-5; j_call: TRBJ2-5; cdr3_nt: TGTGCCAGCAGTGGGAGGACTAGCGGGACTCGGGAGACCCAGTACTTC; cdr3_aa: CASSGRTSGTRETQYF
clone_size: -; d_call: -; v_call: TRBV7-2; j_call: TRBJ1-5; cdr3_nt: TGTGCCAGCAGCCTAACAACCGGGGGCCAGCCCCAGCATTTT; cdr3_aa: CASSLTTGGQPQHF
clone_size: -; d_call: -; v_call: TRBV19; j_call: TRBJ2-5; cdr3_nt: TGTGCCAGTAGTCCCTCCGGGGCCAACGCGTACCAAGAGACCCAGTACTTC; cdr3_aa: CASSPSGANAYQETQYF
clone_size: -; d_call: -; v_call: TRBV11-2; j_call: TRBJ2-7; cdr3_nt: TGTGCCAGCAGCTTGGACAGCTATTCCTACGAGCAGTACTTC; cdr3_aa: CASSLDSYSYEQYF
clone_size: -; d_call: -; v_call: TRBV12-3/TRBV12-4; j_call: TRBJ1-1; cdr3_nt: TGTGCCAGCAGTTACGCGGGGGCAGCTTTCTTT; cdr3_aa: CASSYAGAAFF
clone_size: -; d_call: TRBD1; v_call: TRBV20-1; j_call: TRBJ1-3; cdr3_nt: TGCAGTGCTCCACTCGGACAGGGCAAAGGTGACACCATATATTTT; cdr3_aa: CSAPLGQGKGDTIYF
clone_size: -; d_call: TRBD2; v_call: TRBV7-2; j_call: TRBJ2-2; cdr3_nt: TGTGCCAGCAGCTTAGTAAGAGCGGGAGAACACGGGGAGCTGTTTTTT; cdr3_aa: CASSLVRAGEHGELFF
clone_size: many; d_call: TRBD1; v_call: TRBV29-1; j_call: TRBJ1-1; cdr3_nt: TGCAGCATACCCGGGACAGAGGACACTGAAGCTTTCTTT; cdr3_aa: CSIPGTEDTEAFF
clone_size: many; d_call: TRBD1; v_call: TRBV19; j_call: TRBJ1-1; cdr3_nt: TGTGCCAGTAGTATATCGACAGGGCCCACTGAAGCTTTCTTT; cdr3_aa: CASSISTGPTEAFF
clone_size: few; d_call: -; v_call: TRBV19; j_call: TRBJ2-7; cdr3_nt: TGTGCCAGTAGAGACGGTCTCAGCTCCTACGAGCAGTACTTC; cdr3_aa: CASRDGLSSYEQYF
clone_size: many; d_call: -; v_call: TRBV5-1; j_call: TRBJ1-6; cdr3_nt: TGCGCCAGCAGCTTGTTTGGGGAGGTGGGCTCACCCCTCCACTTT; cdr3_aa: CASSLFGEVGSPLHF
clone_size: few; d_call: -; v_call: TRBV28; j_call: TRBJ2-7; cdr3_nt: TGTGCCAGCAGCCCCCAGGGGGGAATAACCTACGAGCAGTACTTC; cdr3_aa: CASSPQGGITYEQYF
clone_size: few; d_call: TRBD1; v_call: TRBV12-3/TRBV12-4; j_call: TRBJ1-5; cdr3_nt: TGTGCCAGCAGTTTGACAGGGAGGGATCAGCCCCAGCATTTT; cdr3_aa: CASSLTGRDQPQHF
clone_size: many; d_call: -; v_call: TRBV20-1; j_call: TRBJ2-7; cdr3_nt: TGCAGTGCTAGCAGGGCTACCGGCTACGAGCAGTACTTC; cdr3_aa: CSASRATGYEQYF
clone_size: many; d_call: -; v_call: TRBV5-1; j_call: TRBJ1-2; cdr3_nt: TGCGCCAGCAGCTTGGCGACATCGGCAAATGGCTACACCTTC; cdr3_aa: CASSLATSANGYTF
clone_size: many; d_call: TRBD1; v_call: TRBV5-1; j_call: TRBJ2-5; cdr3_nt: TGTGCCAGCAGCTTAGGACAGGAAGAGACCCAGTACTTC; cdr3_aa: CASSLGQEETQYF
clone_size: -; d_call: -; v_call: TRBV7-2; j_call: TRBJ2-7; cdr3_nt: TGTGCCAGCAGCCCAAGTCGGGGACTTAAATTCTACGAGCAGTACTTC; cdr3_aa: CASSPSRGLKFYEQYF
clone_size: many; d_call: -; v_call: TRBV12-3/TRBV12-4; j_call: TRBJ2-7; cdr3_nt: TGTGCCAGCAGCGCTCGGGCGGGCAGCTCCTACGAGCAGTACTTC; cdr3_aa: CASSARAGSSYEQYF
clone_size: few; d_call: -; v_call: TRBV7-8; j_call: TRBJ1-5; cdr3_nt: TGTGCCAGCAGCTTAGGTCTTTCGGGACACTATAGCAATCAGCCCCAGCATTTT; cdr3_aa: CASSLGLSGHYSNQPQHF
clone_size: -; d_call: -; v_call: TRBV28; j_call: TRBJ1-4; cdr3_nt: TGTGCCAGCAGTCCCCTCGACCGATCCGAAAAACTGTTTTTT; cdr3_aa: CASSPLDRSEKLFF
clone_size: many; d_call: TRBD1; v_call: TRBV10-2; j_call: TRBJ1-6; cdr3_nt: TGCGCCAGCAGTAACGGACAGGGTCTGGCCCTCCACTTT; cdr3_aa: CASSNGQGLALHF
clone_size: many; d_call: TRBD1; v_call: TRBV5-1; j_call: TRBJ1-2; cdr3_nt: TGCGCCAGCAGCTCCGGACAGGGAGGAGACTATGGCTACACCTTC; cdr3_aa: CASSSGQGGDYGYTF
clone_size: -; d_call: -; v_call: TRBV25-1; j_call: TRBJ2-5; cdr3_nt: TGTGCCAGCACCCTAAATGGGTATTCCTCAGAGACCCAGTACTTC; cdr3_aa: CASTLNGYSSETQYF
clone_size: -; d_call: -; v_call: TRBV29-1; j_call: TRBJ2-6; cdr3_nt: TGCAGCTCCCGATCTGGGGCCAACGTCCTGACTTTC; cdr3_aa: CSSRSGANVLTF
clone_size: -; d_call: -; v_call: TRBV20-1; j_call: TRBJ2-5; cdr3_nt: TGCAGTGCTAGAGAGGAGGGGGGGGCCTTTGGTGAGACCCAGTACTTC; cdr3_aa: CSAREEGGAFGETQYF
clone_size: -; d_call: -; v_call: TRBV29-1; j_call: TRBJ1-5; cdr3_nt: TGCAGCGTTGAAACGGAACCCTACGAGCATTTT; cdr3_aa: CSVETEPYEHF
clone_size: few; d_call: TRBD2; v_call: TRBV24-1; j_call: TRBJ2-5; cdr3_nt: TGTGCCACCGAGGGAAGCGGGAGAGAGACCCAGTACTTC; cdr3_aa: CATEGSGRETQYF